The clone carrying this T cell receptor (beta chain) was counted between two and nine times. The antigen is not known. These data originate in a study of cytomegalovirus exposure and HLA in healthy donors. Looking at the study overall: Unique TCRs from HLA-typed donors, 70 million to 100 million of them, were held in an early data release.

PCR primers comprised 60 Vbeta and 13 Jbeta primers. This table comes from immunoSEQ multiplex PCR, and its TCRdb copy is limited to in-frame clones, with some not included. In the table there are under 200,000 clones, more than 70% of which are singletons. Broader study findings: TCR beta chains numbering 164 were designated cytomegalovirus-associated. It was reportedly the case that the classifier diagnosed cytomegalovirus status with high specificity and sensitivity. Across donors, presence/absence analyses took sequencing depth to be roughly uniform.

CDR1 is SGHAT and CDR2 is FQNNGV in the germline V gene. Between the trimmed V and J ends, which lost 1 base and 3 bases, there was a span of 10 bases. There are 14 residues in the CDR3. This TCR was sampled from a girl aged 5-17 years in good health and CMV-seronegative. The V call is TRBV11-2, the J call TRBJ2-7; TRBD2 is a possible D gene (6 bases). Sequenced sample: PBMCs. The CDR3 bases are TGTGCCAGCAGCTTAGCGGGACTCCACTACGAGCAGTACTTC. Translating it yields CASSLAGLHYEQYF.